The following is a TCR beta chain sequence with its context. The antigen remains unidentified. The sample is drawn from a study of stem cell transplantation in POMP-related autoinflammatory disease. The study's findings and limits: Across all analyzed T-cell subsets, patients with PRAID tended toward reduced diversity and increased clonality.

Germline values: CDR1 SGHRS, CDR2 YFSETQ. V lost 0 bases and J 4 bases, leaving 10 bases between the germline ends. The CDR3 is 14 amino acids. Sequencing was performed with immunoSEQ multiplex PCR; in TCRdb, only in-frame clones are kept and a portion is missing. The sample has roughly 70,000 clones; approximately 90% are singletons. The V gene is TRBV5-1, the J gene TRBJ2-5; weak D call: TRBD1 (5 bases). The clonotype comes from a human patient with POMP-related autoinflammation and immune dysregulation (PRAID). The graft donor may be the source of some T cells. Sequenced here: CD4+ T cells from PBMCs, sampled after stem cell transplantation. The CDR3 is CASSLATGRETQYF. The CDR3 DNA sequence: TGCGCCAGCAGCTTGGCCACAGGAAGAGAGACCCAGTACTTC.